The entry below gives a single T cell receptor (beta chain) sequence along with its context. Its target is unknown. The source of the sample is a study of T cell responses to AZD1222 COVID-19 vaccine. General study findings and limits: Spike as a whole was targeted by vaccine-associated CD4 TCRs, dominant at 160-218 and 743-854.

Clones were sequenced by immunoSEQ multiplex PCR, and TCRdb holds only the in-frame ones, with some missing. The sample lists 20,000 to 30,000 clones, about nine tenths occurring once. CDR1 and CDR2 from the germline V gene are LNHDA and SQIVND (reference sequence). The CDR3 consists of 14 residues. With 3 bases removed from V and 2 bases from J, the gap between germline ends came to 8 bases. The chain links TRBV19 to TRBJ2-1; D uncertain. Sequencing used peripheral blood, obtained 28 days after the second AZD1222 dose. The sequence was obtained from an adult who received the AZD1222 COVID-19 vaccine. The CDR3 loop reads CASSIGLTYNEQFF. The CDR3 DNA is TGTGCCAGTAGTATCGGGCTCACCTACAATGAGCAGTTCTTC.